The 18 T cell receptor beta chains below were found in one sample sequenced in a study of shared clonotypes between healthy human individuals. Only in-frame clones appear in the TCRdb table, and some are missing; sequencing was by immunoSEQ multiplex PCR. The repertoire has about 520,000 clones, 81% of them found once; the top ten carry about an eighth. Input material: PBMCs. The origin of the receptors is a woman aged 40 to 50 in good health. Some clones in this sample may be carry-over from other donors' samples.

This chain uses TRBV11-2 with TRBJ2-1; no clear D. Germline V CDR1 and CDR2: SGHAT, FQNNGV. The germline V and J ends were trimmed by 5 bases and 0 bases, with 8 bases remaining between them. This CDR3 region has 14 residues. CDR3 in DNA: TGTGCCAGCAGCCCTACCGGCTCCTACAATGAGCAGTTCTTC. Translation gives CASSPTGSYNEQFF.

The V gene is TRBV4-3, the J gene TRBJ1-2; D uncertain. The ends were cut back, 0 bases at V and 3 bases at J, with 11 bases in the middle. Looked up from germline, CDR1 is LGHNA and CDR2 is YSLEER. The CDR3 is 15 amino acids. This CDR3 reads CASSQDQEGDYGYTF. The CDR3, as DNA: TGCGCCAGCAGCCAAGATCAGGAGGGCGACTATGGCTACACCTTC.

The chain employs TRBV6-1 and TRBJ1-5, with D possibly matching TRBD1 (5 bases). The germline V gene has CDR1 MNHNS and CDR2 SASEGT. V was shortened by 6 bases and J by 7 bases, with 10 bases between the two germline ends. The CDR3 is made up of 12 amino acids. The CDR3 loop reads CASRPPGQPQHF. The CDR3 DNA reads TGTGCCAGCAGGCCCCCAGGGCAGCCCCAGCATTTT.

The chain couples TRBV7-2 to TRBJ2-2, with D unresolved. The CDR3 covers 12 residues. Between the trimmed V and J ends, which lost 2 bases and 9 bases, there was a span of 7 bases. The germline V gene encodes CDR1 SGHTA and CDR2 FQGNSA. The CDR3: CASSLRIRELFF. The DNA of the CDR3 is TGTGCCAGCAGCTTACGGATCCGGGAGCTGTTTTTT.

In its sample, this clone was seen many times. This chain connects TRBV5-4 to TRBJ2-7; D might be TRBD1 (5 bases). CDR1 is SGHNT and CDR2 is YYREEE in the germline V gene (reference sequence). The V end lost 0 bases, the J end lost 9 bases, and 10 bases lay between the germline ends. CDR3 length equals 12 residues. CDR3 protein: CASSLDRSRQYF. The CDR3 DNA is TGTGCCAGCAGCTTGGACAGGTCTAGGCAGTACTTC.

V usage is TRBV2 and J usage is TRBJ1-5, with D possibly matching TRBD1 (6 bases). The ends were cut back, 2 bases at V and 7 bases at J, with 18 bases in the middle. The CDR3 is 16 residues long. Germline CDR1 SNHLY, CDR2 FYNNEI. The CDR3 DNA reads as TGTGCCAGCAGTGAATTGGTGGTGACAGGTGGGCAGCCCCAGCATTTT. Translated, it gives CASSELVVTGGQPQHF.

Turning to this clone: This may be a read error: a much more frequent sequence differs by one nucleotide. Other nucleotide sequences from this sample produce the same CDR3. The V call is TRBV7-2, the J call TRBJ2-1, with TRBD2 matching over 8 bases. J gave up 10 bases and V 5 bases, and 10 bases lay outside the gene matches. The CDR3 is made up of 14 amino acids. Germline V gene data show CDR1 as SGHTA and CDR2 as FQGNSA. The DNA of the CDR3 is TGTGCCAGCAGCGGGACTAGTGGGAGATTAGAGCAGTTCTTC. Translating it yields CASSGTSGRLEQFF.

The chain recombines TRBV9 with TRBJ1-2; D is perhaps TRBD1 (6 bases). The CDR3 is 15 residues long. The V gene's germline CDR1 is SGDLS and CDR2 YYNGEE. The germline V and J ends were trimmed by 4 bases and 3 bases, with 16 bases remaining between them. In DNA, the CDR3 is TGTGCCAGCAGCCCGGGGGGGCCTTGGGACTATGGCTACACCTTC. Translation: CASSPGGPWDYGYTF.

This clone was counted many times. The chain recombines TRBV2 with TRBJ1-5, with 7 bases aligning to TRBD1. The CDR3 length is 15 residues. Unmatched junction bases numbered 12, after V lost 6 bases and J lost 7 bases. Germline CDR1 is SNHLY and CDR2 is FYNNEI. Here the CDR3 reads CASSHTDRVRQPQHF. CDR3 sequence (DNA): TGTGCCAGCAGCCACACTGACAGGGTACGCCAGCCCCAGCATTTT. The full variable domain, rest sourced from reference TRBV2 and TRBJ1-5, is EPEVTQTPSHQVTQMGQEVILRCVPISNHLYFYWYRQILGQKVEFLVSFYNNEISEKSEIFDDQFSVERPDGSNFTLKIRSTKLEDSAMYFCASSHTDRVRQPQHFGDGTRLSIL.

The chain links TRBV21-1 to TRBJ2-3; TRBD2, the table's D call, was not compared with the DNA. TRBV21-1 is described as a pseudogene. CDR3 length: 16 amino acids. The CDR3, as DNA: TGTGCCAGCACCCCGCCTAGGGAGAACACATCAGATACGCAGTATTTT. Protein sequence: CASTPPRENTSDTQYF.

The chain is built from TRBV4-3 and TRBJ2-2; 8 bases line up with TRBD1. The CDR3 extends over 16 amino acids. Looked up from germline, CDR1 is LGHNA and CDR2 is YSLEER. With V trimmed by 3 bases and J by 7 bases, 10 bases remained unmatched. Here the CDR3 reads CASSQQGAADGGELFF. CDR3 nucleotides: TGCGCCAGCAGCCAGCAGGGGGCTGCGGATGGCGGGGAGCTGTTTTTT.

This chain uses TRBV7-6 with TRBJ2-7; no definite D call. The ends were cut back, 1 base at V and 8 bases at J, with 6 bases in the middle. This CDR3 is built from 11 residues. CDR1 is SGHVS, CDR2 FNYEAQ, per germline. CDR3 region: CASSLDGQQYF. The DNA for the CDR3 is TGTGCCAGCAGCTTAGATGGCCAGCAGTACTTC.

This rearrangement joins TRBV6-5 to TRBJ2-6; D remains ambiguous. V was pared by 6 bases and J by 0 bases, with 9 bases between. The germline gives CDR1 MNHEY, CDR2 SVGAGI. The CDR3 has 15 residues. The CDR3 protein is CASRPFSSGANVLTF. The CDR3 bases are TGTGCCAGCAGGCCCTTTAGCTCTGGGGCCAACGTCCTGACTTTC.

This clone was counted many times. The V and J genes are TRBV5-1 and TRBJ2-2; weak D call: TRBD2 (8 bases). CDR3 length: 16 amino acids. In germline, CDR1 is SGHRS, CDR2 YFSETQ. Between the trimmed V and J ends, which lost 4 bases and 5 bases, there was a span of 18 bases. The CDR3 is CASSVDRAGGTGELFF. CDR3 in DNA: TGCGCCAGCAGCGTTGACAGGGCGGGAGGAACCGGGGAGCTGTTTTTT.

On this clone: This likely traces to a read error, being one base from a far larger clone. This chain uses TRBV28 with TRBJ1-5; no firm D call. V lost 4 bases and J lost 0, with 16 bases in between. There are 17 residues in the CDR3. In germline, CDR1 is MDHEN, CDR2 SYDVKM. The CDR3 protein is CASSSSIQQHSNQPQHF. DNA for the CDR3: TGTGCCAGCAGTTCTTCTATTCAGCAGCATAGCAATCAGCCCCAGCATTTT. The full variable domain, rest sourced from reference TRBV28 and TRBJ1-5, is DVKVTQSSRYLVKRTGEKVFLECVQDMDHENMFWYRQDPGLGLRLIYFSYDVKMKEKGDIPEGYSVSREKKERFSLILESASTNQTSMYLCASSSSIQQHSNQPQHFGDGTRLSIL.

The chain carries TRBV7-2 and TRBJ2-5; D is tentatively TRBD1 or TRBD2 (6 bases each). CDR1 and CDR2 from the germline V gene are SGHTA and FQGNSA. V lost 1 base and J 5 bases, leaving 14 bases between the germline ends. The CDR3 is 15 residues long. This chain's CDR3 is CASSLVVGGQETQYF. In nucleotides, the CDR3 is TGTGCCAGCAGCTTAGTTGTAGGGGGGCAGGAGACCCAGTACTTC.

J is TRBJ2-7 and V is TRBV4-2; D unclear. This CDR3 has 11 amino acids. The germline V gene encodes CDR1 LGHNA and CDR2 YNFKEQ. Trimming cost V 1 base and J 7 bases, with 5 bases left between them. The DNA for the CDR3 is TGTGCCAGCAGCCAAGGTATGGAGCAGTACTTC. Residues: CASSQGMEQYF.

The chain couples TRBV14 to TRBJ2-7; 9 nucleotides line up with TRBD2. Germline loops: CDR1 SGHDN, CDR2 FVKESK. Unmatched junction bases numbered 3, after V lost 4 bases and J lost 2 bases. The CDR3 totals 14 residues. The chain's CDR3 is CASSPLAGPYEQYF. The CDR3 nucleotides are TGTGCCAGCAGCCCCCTAGCGGGACCCTACGAGCAGTACTTC.